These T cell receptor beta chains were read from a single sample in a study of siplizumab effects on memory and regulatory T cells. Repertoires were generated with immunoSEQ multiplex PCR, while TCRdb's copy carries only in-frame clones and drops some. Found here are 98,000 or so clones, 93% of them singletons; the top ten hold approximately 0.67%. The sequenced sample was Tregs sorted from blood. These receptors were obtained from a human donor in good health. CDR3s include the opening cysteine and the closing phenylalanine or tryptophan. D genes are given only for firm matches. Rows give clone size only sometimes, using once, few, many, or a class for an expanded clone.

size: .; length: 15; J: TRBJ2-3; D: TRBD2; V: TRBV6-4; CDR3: CASSDPTSGSDTQYF; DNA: TGTGCCAGCAGCGACCCCACTAGCGGGAGTGATACGCAGTATTTT
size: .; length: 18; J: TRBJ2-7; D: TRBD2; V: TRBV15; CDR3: CATSRRVSSGRVSYEQYF; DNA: TGTGCCACCAGCAGGCGCGTCAGTAGCGGGAGGGTCTCCTACGAGCAGTACTTC
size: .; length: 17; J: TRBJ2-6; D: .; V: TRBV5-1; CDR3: CASSLSSWSSGANVLTF; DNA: TGCGCCAGCAGCTTGTCTAGCTGGAGCTCTGGGGCCAACGTCCTGACTTTC
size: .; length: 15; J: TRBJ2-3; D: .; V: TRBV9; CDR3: CASSSRGTVRDTQYF; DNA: TGTGCCAGCAGCTCTCGGGGGACAGTAAGAGATACGCAGTATTTT
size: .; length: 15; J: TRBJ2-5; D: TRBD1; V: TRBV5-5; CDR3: CASSLPGQLQETQYF; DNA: TGTGCCAGCAGCCTACCGGGACAGCTCCAAGAGACCCAGTACTTC
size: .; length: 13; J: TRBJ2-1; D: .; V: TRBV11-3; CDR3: CASSLVLDGEQFF; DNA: TGTGCCAGCAGCTTAGTGTTGGACGGCGAGCAGTTCTTC
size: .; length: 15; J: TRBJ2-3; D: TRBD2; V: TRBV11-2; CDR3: CASSWTSGGADTQYF; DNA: TGTGCCAGCAGCTGGACTAGCGGGGGAGCAGATACGCAGTATTTT
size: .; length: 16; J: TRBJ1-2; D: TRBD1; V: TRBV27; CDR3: CASRKTGTGISYGYTF; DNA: TGTGCCAGCAGAAAAACCGGGACAGGGATCTCCTATGGCTACACCTTC
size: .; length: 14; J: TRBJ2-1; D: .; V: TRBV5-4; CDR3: CASSWRTVGNEQFF; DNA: TGTGCCAGCAGCTGGAGGACGGTCGGGAATGAGCAGTTCTTC
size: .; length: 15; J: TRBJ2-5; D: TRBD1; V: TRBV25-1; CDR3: CASGTGTGLQETQYF; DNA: TGTGCCAGCGGAACCGGGACAGGGCTCCAAGAGACCCAGTACTTC
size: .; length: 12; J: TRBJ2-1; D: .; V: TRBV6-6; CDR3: CASSETSPEQFF; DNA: TGTGCCAGCAGCGAAACTAGTCCTGAGCAGTTCTTC
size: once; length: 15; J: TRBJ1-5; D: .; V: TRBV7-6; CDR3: CASSLAVGGSQPQHF; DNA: TGTGCCAGCAGCTTAGCGGTCGGGGGCAGTCAGCCCCAGCATTTT
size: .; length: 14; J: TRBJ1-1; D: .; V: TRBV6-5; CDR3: CASRVQGLNTEAFF; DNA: TGTGCCAGCAGAGTACAGGGTCTGAACACTGAAGCTTTCTTT
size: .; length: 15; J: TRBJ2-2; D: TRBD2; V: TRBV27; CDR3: CASKALAGNTGELFF; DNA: TGTGCCAGCAAGGCCCTAGCGGGAAACACCGGGGAGCTGTTTTTT
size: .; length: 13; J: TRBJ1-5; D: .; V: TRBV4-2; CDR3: CASSQAGNQPQHF; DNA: TGTGCCAGCAGCCAAGCAGGGAATCAGCCCCAGCATTTT
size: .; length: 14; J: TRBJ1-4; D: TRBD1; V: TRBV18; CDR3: CASSPPGTGGKLFF; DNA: TGTGCCAGCTCCCCACCCGGGACAGGAGGAAAACTGTTTTTT
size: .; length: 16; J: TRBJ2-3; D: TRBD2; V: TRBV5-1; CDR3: CASSTGLAGATDTQYF; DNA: TGCGCCAGCAGCACCGGACTAGCGGGGGCAACAGATACGCAGTATTTT
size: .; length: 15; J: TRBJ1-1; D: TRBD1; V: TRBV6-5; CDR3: CASSPRRGRHTEAFF; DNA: TGTGCCAGCAGCCCTAGGAGGGGGCGGCACACTGAAGCTTTCTTT
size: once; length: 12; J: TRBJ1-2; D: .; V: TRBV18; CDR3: CASSRDLYGYTF; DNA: TGTGCCAGCTCCAGGGATTTATATGGCTACACCTTC
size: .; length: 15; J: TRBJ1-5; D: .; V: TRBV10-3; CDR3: CAISESRGGWQPQHF; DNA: TGTGCCATCAGTGAGTCTAGGGGGGGATGGCAGCCCCAGCATTTT
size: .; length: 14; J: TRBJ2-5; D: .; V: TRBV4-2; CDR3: CASSQPRGQETQYF; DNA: TGTGCCAGCAGCCAACCGAGGGGACAAGAGACCCAGTACTTC
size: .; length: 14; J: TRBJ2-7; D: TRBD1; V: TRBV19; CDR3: CASSTNLQGNEQYF; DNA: TGTGCCAGTAGTACCAACCTACAGGGGAACGAGCAGTACTTC